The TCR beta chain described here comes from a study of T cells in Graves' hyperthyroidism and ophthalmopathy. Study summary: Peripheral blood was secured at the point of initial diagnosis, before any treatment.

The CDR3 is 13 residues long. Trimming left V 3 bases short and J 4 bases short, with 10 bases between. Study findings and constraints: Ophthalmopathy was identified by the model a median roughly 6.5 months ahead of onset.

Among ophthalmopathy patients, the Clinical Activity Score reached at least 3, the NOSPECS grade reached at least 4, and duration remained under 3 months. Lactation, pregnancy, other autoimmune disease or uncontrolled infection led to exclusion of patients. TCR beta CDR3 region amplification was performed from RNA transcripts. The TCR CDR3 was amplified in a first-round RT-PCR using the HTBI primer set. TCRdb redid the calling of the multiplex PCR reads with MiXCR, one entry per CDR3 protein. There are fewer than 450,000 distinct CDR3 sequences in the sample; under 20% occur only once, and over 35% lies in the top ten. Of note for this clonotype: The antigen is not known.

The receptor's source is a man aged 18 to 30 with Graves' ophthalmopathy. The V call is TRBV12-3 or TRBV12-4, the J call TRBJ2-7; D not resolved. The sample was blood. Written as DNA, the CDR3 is TGTGCCAGCAGTTTCTCGCGTGAGTACGAGCAGTACTTC. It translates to CASSFSREYEQYF.